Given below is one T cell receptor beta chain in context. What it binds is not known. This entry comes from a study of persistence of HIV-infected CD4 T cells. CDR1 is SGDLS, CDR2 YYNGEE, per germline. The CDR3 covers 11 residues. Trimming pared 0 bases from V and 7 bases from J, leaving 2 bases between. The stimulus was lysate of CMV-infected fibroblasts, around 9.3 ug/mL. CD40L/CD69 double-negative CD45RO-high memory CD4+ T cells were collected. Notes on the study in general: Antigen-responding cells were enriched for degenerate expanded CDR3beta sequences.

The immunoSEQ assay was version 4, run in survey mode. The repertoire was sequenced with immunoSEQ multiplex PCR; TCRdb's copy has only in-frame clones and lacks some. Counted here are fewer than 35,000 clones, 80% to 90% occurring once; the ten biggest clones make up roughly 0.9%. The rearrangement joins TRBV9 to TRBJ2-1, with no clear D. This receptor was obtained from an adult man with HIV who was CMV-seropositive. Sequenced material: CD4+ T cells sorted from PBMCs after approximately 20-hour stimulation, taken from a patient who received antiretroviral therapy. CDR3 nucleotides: TGTGCCAGCAGCGTAGAGAATGAGCAGTTCTTC. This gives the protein CASSVENEQFF.